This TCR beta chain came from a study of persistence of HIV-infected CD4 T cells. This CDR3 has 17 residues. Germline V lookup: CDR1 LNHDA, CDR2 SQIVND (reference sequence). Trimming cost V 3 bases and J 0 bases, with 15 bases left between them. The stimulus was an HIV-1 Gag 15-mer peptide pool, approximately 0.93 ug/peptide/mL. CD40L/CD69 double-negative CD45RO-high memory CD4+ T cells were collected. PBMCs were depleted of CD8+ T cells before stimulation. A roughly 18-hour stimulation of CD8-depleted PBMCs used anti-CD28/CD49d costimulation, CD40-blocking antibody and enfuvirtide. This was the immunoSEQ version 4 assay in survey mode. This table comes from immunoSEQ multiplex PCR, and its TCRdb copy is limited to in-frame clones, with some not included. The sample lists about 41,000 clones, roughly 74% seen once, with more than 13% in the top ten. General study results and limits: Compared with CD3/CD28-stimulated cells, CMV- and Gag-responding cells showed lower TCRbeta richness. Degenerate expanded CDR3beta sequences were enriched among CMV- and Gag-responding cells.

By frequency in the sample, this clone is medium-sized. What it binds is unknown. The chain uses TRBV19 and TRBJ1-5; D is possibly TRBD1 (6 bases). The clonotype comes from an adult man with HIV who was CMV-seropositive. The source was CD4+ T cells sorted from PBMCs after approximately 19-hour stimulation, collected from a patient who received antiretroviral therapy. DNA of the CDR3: TGTGCCAGTAGTATCGGCGCAGGGGCGAATAGCAATCAGCCCCAGCATTTT. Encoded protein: CASSIGAGANSNQPQHF.